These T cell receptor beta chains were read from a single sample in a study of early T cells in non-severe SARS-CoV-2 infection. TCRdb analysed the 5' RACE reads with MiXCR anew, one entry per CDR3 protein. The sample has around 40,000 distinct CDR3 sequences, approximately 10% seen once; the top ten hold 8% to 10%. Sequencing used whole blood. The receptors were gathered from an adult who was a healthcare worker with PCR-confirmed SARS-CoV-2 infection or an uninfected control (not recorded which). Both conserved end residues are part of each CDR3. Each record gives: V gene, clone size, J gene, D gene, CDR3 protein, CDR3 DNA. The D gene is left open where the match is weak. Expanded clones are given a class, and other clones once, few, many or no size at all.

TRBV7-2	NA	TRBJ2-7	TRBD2	CASSNTTWTRDYEQYF	TGTGCCAGCAGCAATACGACCTGGACTAGGGACTACGAGCAGTACTTC
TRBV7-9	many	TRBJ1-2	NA	CASSLRGQPYGYTF	TGTGCCAGCAGCTTAAGAGGACAGCCCTATGGCTACACCTTC
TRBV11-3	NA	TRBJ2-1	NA	CASSPIDAGTNEQFF	TGTGCCAGCAGCCCCATAGATGCCGGGACAAATGAGCAGTTCTTC
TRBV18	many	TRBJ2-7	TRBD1	CASSPLGTGYSYEQYF	TGTGCCAGCTCACCACTAGGGACAGGATACTCCTACGAGCAGTACTTC
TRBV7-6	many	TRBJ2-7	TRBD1	CASSKGTALGEQYF	TGTGCCAGCAGCAAAGGGACAGCGCTGGGAGAGCAGTACTTC
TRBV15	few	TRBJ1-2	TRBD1	CATSRDPFDHRGDYGYTF	TGTGCCACCAGCAGAGATCCTTTCGACCACAGGGGCGACTATGGCTACACCTTC
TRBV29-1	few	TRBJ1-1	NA	CSVDDTNTEAFF	TGCAGCGTTGACGACACGAACACTGAAGCTTTCTTT
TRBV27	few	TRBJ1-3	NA	CASSRYSGNTIYF	TGTGCCAGCAGTCGCTACTCTGGAAACACCATATATTTT
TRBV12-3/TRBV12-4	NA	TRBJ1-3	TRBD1	CASSRPGGTGNTIYF	TGTGCCAGCAGTCGACCAGGGGGGACTGGAAACACCATATATTTT
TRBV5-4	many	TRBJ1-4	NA	CASSPDIRGEKLFF	TGTGCCAGCAGCCCGGACATCCGGGGCGAAAAACTGTTTTTT
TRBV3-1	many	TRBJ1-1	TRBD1	CASSQTQTGVEAFF	TGTGCCAGCAGCCAAACGCAAACAGGGGTTGAAGCTTTCTTT
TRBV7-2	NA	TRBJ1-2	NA	CASSLELSYGYTF	TGTGCCAGCAGCTTAGAATTGTCCTATGGCTACACCTTC
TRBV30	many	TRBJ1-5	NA	CACQGSNQPQHF	TGTGCCTGTCAGGGGAGCAATCAGCCCCAGCATTTT
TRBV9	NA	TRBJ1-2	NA	CASSVVGEGYGYTF	TGTGCCAGCAGCGTAGTAGGGGAGGGCTATGGCTACACCTTC
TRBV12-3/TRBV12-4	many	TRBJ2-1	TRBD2	CASSGREGYNEQFF	TGTGCCAGCAGTGGACGGGAGGGTTACAATGAGCAGTTCTTC
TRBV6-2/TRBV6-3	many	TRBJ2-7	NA	CASTLGGEQYF	TGTGCCAGCACTCTCGGGGGCGAGCAGTACTTC
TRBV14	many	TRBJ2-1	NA	CASSQGPTPQFF	TGTGCCAGCAGCCAAGGCCCCACCCCCCAGTTCTTC
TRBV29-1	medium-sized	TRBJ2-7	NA	CSVEETRRSYEQYF	TGCAGCGTCGAAGAGACTAGACGCTCCTACGAGCAGTACTTC
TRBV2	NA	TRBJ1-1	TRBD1	CASSTGGTEAFF	TGTGCCAGCAGTACAGGGGGAACTGAAGCTTTCTTT
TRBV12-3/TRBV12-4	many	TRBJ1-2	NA	CASSFGPGSYGYTF	TGTGCCAGCAGTTTCGGACCGGGGTCCTATGGCTACACCTTC
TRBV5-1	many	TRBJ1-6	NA	CASSLNTGSGSPLHF	TGCGCCAGCAGCTTAAATACAGGGTCCGGGTCACCCCTCCACTTT
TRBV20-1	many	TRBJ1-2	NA	CSAVPRIENYGYTF	TGCAGTGCTGTCCCCAGGATTGAGAACTATGGCTACACCTTC
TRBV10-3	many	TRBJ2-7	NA	CAISGSLGVSGDEQYF	TGTGCCATCAGTGGATCTTTGGGGGTCTCTGGCGACGAGCAGTACTTC
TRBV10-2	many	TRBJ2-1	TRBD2	CASSELAGGLVYNEQFF	TGCGCCAGCAGCGAGCTCGCGGGGGGGCTAGTCTACAATGAGCAGTTCTTC
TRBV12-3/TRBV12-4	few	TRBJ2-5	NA	CASSFSWPTSQETQYF	TGTGCCAGCAGTTTTAGTTGGCCTACCAGCCAAGAGACCCAGTACTTC
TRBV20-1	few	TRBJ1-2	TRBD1	CSARGQGYGYTF	TGCAGTGCTAGAGGACAGGGCTATGGCTACACCTTC
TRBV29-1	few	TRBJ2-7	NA	CSASGRVRYEQYF	TGCAGCGCCTCCGGGAGAGTTCGATACGAGCAGTACTTC